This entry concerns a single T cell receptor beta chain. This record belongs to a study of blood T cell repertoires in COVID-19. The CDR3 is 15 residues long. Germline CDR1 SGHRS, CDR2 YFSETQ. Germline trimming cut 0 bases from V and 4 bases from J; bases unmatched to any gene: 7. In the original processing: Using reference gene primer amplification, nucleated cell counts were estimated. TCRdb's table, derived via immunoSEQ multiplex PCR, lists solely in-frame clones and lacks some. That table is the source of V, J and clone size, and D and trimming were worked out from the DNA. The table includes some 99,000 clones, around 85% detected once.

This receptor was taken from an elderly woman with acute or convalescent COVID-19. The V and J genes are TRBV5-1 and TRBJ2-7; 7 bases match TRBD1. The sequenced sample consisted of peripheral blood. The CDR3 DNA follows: TGCGCCAGCAGCTTGGATGGGACAGCAATTTACGAGCAGTACTTC. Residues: CASSLDGTAIYEQYF.